This passage covers 20 T cell receptor beta chains from one sample sequenced in a study of blood T cell repertoires in COVID-19. Sequencing used immunoSEQ multiplex PCR; TCRdb keeps in-frame clones, though not all of them. The sample consists of 110,000 or so clones, 84% of them appearing once. The sample comprised peripheral blood. Receptor source: a woman aged 50 to 60 with acute or convalescent COVID-19.

V gene TRBV28 combines with J gene TRBJ1-2, with a tentative D call TRBD1 (5 bases). The germline V gene encodes CDR1 MDHEN and CDR2 SYDVKM. The CDR3 sequence is 13 residues long. Trimming stripped 8 bases from V and 7 bases from J, with 17 bases between. The CDR3 spells CASWGGEVSGYTF. The DNA for the CDR3 is TGTGCCAGCTGGGGAGGGGAAGTGTCTGGCTACACCTTC.

The chain joins TRBV7-8 to TRBJ2-7; maybe TRBD1 (5 bases). CDR3 length: 14 residues. V was pared by 6 bases and J by 6 bases, with 18 bases between. Germline CDR1 reads SGHVS; CDR2 reads FQNEAQ. The CDR3 nucleotides read TGTGCCAGCAGTCCTTTAAGGCAGGGAAGCGAGCAGTACTTC. It yields the protein CASSPLRQGSEQYF.

This clone was counted once. The chain links TRBV19 to TRBJ1-2, with TRBD1 matching 7 bases. J gave up 4 bases and V 4 bases, and 6 bases lay outside the gene matches. The CDR3 is 14 residues long. The germline V gene encodes CDR1 LNHDA and CDR2 SQIVND (reference sequence). The CDR3 DNA follows: TGTGCCAGTAGTACAGGACAGGCGCTCTATGGCTACACCTTC. Translating gives CASSTGQALYGYTF.

This CDR3 is CARQGAVDSPLHF. CDR3 in DNA: TGTGCCAGACAGGGGGCTGTTGATTCACCCCTCCACTTT. V is TRBV2 and J is TRBJ1-6; TRBD1 aligns across 9 bases. Germline values: CDR1 SNHLY, CDR2 FYNNEI. J was trimmed by 8 bases and V by 9 bases; bases with no gene match: 5. CDR3 size: 13 residues.

V gene TRBV3-1 (or the pseudogene TRBV3-2) combines with J gene TRBJ1-3, with 8 bases lining up with TRBD1. J gave up 0 bases and V 4 bases, and 14 bases lay outside the gene matches. Germline assignment: CDR1 LGHDT and CDR2 YNNKEL (reference sequence). The CDR3 is made up of 19 amino acids. The CDR3, as DNA: TGTGCCAGCAGCCGCACCCGACAGGGGTCCTACGACTCTGGAAACACCATATATTTT. Translating it yields CASSRTRQGSYDSGNTIYF.

The rearrangement links TRBV5-1 to TRBJ1-4; 8 nucleotides line up with TRBD1. V shed 1 base and J 6 bases; nucleotides not matched to a gene: 5. The CDR3 covers 15 residues. The germline CDR1 and CDR2 sequences are SGHRS and YFSETQ. As DNA, the CDR3 is TGCGCCAGCAGCTTGATGGCACAGGGGGATGAAAAACTGTTTTTT. It codes for CASSLMAQGDEKLFF.

V gene TRBV4-1 combines with J gene TRBJ1-6, with TRBD1 matching over 8 bases. This CDR3 has 14 residues. V was pared by 3 bases and J by 5 bases, with 0 bases of the junction left unmatched. CDR1 is MGHRA, CDR2 YSYEKL, per germline. As DNA, the CDR3 is TGCGCCAGCAGCCAGGACAGGGATAATTCACCCCTCCACTTT. This encodes CASSQDRDNSPLHF.

The chain links TRBV18 to TRBJ2-3; 13 bases are a match to TRBD2. This CDR3 has 18 amino acids. The V gene end was trimmed by 3 bases and the J gene end by 0 bases; junction bases not matched to a gene: 6. The germline CDR1 and CDR2 sequences are KGHSH and LQKENI. Written as DNA, the CDR3 is TGTGCCAGCTCACCGACTAGCGGGGGGCCCTATAGCACAGATACGCAGTATTTT. Translated: CASSPTSGGPYSTDTQYF. The full variable domain, rest sourced from reference TRBV18 and TRBJ2-3, is NAGVMQNPRHLVRRRGQEARLRCSPMKGHSHVYWYRQLPEEGLKFMVYLQKENIIDESGMPKERFSAEFPKEGPSILRIQQVVRGDSAAYFCASSPTSGGPYSTDTQYFGPGTRLTVL.

The chain recombines TRBV7-9 with TRBJ1-6, with D tentatively TRBD1 (6 bases). CDR1 and CDR2 from the germline V gene are SEHNR and FQNEAQ (reference sequence). The CDR3 is 16 residues long. The V and J ends lost 5 bases and 2 bases respectively, with 13 bases between them. In nucleotides, the CDR3 is TGTGCCAGCAGCCCCTCACAGGGCGCCTATAATTCACCCCTCCACTTT. Amino acid sequence: CASSPSQGAYNSPLHF.

In its sample, this clone was seen once. The chain links TRBV2 to TRBJ1-4; D may be TRBD1 (6 bases). The CDR3 has 15 amino acids. The ends were cut back, 8 bases at V and 4 bases at J, with 17 bases in the middle. Germline CDR1 reads SNHLY; CDR2 reads FYNNEI. CDR3 sequence reads: CASSGNRAFNEKLFF. For the CDR3, the DNA is TGTGCCAGCTCGGGGAACAGGGCGTTTAATGAAAAACTGTTTTTT. The full variable domain, rest sourced from reference TRBV2 and TRBJ1-4, is EPEVTQTPSHQVTQMGQEVILRCVPISNHLYFYWYRQILGQKVEFLVSFYNNEISEKSEIFDDQFSVERPDGSNFTLKIRSTKLEDSAMYFCASSGNRAFNEKLFFGSGTQLSVL.

This clone was seen just once. The V gene is TRBV10-1, the J gene TRBJ2-3, with 9 bases that match TRBD2. With 0 bases clipped from V and 6 bases from J, the junction kept 4 bases outside the gene matches. The CDR3 has 15 residues. Germline V gives CDR1 WNHNN, CDR2 SYGVQD (reference sequence). DNA for the CDR3: TGCGCCAGCAGTGAGTCCGGAGCGGGGGGCGATACGCAGTATTTT. Translation: CASSESGAGGDTQYF.

This rearrangement joins TRBV28 to TRBJ2-7, with 9 bases lining up with TRBD1. Looked up from germline, CDR1 is MDHEN and CDR2 is SYDVKM. V shed 8 bases, J shed 6 bases, and the junction held 11 bases outside the gene matches. The CDR3 sequence is 14 residues long. The DNA for the CDR3 is TGTGCCAGCGGCCCAACGGGACAGGGCTCCGAGCAGTACTTC. Translating gives CASGPTGQGSEQYF.

The CDR3 DNA sequence: TGTGCCAGTAGGGACGGACAGGGAAACTATGGCTACACCTTC. Translated, it gives CASRDGQGNYGYTF. The V call is TRBV19, the J call TRBJ1-2; 8 bases align to TRBD1. This CDR3 has 14 residues. Per the germline V gene, CDR1 is LNHDA and CDR2 is SQIVND (reference sequence). Losses at the gene ends were 6 bases for V and 2 bases for J; bases not matched to a gene: 5.

The sample holds a few counts of this clone. The chain links TRBV5-1 to TRBJ1-1; D is unresolved. The ends were cut back, 4 bases at V and 7 bases at J, with 14 bases in the middle. Looked up from germline, CDR1 is SGHRS and CDR2 is YFSETQ. The CDR3 sequence is 13 residues long. In nucleotides, the CDR3 is TGCGCCAGCAGCGAGCCGGGAAGTGGTGAAGCTTTCTTT. Residues: CASSEPGSGEAFF.

The rearrangement uses TRBV19 and TRBJ1-2; D is perhaps TRBD1 (6 bases). Germline V gives CDR1 LNHDA, CDR2 SQIVND (reference sequence). Trimming took off 3 bases at V and 6 bases at J, with 20 bases between the two ends. This CDR3 comprises 16 residues. The CDR3 reads CASSIRGQNPANGYTF. The CDR3 DNA is TGTGCCAGTAGTATCAGGGGACAAAACCCCGCAAATGGCTACACCTTC.

V usage is TRBV7-9 and J usage is TRBJ2-7, with D perhaps TRBD1 (7 bases). The germline V and J ends were trimmed by 1 base and 1 base, with 17 bases remaining between them. This CDR3 has 17 amino acids. Germline loops: CDR1 SEHNR, CDR2 FQNEAQ (reference sequence). The CDR3 sequence: CASSLGLLRDSSYEQYF. CDR3 bases: TGTGCCAGCAGCTTAGGCCTTCTGCGGGACAGTTCCTACGAGCAGTACTTC.

This chain uses TRBV10-1 with TRBJ2-3, with D possibly TRBD2 on 6 matching bases. From germline, CDR1 is WNHNN and CDR2 SYGVQD (reference sequence). The CDR3 runs 13 residues. V gave up 11 bases and J gave up 2 bases, with 14 bases separating them. This CDR3 reads CAGRLGLTDTQYF. CDR3 coding DNA: TGCGCCGGCCGACTAGGACTCACAGATACGCAGTATTTT.

The rearrangement links TRBV2 to TRBJ1-1; TRBD1 is a possible D gene (6 bases). Trimming removed 1 base at V and 1 base at J, with 19 bases between. Germline V gene sequence: CDR1 SNHLY, CDR2 FYNNEI. This CDR3 is 18 amino acids long. The CDR3 loop is CASSEDGWAGVTNTEAFF. Here the CDR3 DNA reads TGTGCCAGCAGTGAAGACGGATGGGCAGGGGTCACGAACACTGAAGCTTTCTTT.

The chain combines TRBV19 with TRBJ1-5; 10 nucleotides match TRBD1. CDR3 length: 15 amino acids. The V gene's germline CDR1 is LNHDA and CDR2 SQIVND (reference sequence). The V segment lost 6 bases and the J segment 6 bases; nucleotides outside the gene matches: 8. CDR3: CASRPGTGEGQPQHF. The DNA of the CDR3 is TGTGCCAGTAGACCCGGGACAGGGGAGGGTCAGCCCCAGCATTTT.

The chain's CDR3 is CASRQGERGYTF. The CDR3 DNA follows: TGTGCCAGCAGGCAGGGTGAGCGAGGCTACACCTTC. This sequence joins TRBV6-5 and TRBJ1-2; D possibly corresponds to TRBD1 (5 bases). Deletions cut 6 bases from V and 8 bases from J, with 13 bases between. Germline assignment: CDR1 MNHEY and CDR2 SVGAGI. The length of the CDR3 is 12 residues.